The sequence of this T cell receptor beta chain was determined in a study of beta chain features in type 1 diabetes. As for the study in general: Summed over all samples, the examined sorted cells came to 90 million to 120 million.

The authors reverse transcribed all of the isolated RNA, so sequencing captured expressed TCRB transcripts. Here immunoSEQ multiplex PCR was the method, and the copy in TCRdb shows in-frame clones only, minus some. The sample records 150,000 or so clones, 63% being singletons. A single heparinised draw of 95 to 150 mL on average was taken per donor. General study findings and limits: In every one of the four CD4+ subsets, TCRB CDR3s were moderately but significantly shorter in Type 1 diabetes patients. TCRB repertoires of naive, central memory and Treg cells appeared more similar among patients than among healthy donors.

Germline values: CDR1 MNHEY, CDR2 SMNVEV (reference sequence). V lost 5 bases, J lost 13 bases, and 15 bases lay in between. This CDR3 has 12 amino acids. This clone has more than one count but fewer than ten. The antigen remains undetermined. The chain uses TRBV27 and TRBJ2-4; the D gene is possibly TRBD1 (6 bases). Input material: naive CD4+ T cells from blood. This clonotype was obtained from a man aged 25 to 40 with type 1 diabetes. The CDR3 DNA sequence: TGTGCCAGCAGTCTCCACGGACAGAAACAGTACTTC. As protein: CASSLHGQKQYF.